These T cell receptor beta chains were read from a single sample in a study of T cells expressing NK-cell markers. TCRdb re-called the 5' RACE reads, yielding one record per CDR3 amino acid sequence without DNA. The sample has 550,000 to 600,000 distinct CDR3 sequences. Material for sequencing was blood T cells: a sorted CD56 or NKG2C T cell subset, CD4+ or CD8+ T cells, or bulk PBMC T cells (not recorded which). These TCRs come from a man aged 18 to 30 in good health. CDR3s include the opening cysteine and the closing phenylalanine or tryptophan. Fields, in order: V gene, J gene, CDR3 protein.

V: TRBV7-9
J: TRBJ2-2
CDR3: CASSPTLKGNTGELFF

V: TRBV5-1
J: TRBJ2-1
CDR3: CASSPGTSGRAFYNEQFF

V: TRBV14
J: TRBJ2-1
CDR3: CASSPGDRRSNEQFF

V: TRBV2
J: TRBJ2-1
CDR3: CASSEIPYNEQFF

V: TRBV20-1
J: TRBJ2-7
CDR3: CSAYTGGGYEQYF

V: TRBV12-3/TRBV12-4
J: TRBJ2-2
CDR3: CASSGTGGSGELFF

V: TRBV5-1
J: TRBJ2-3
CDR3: CASSTELARSTDTQYF

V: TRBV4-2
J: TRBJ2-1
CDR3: CASSLQQGPGVYNEQFF

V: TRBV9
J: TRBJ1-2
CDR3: CASSVTGTGAGYTF

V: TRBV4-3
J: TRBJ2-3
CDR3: CASSQDSEFGTDTQYF

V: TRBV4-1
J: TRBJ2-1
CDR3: CASSPLSLGGEQFF

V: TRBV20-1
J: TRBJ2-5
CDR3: CSASRGAKETQYF

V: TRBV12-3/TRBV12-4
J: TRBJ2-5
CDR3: CASSNAPKETQYF